These 32 T cell receptor beta chains were all obtained from the same sample, sequenced in a study of blood T cells in healthy people across ages. The use of a sample-barcoded 5' primer and a J-beta primer mix characterized a second PCR of about 6 to 12 cycles. TCRdb re-called the 5' RACE reads with MiXCR, one entry per CDR3 protein. The sample holds approximately 1.5 million distinct CDR3 sequences, about 31% seen once. Source material: blood. The source of these receptors is a woman in her 30s in good health.

The chain employs TRBV29-1 and TRBJ1-1; 7 bases match TRBD1. Germline V lookup: CDR1 SQVTM, CDR2 ANQGSEA. V gave up 7 bases and J gave up 10 bases; unmatched junction bases: 12. This CDR3 region has 12 residues. CDR3 sequence (DNA): TGCAGCGGTACACAGGGGACCAGGGGAGCTTTCTTT. Translation: CSGTQGTRGAFF.

This clonotype was counted only a few times. V gene TRBV7-2 combines with J gene TRBJ2-3; 11 bases fit TRBD2. Trimming at V came to 3 bases and at J to 4 bases, leaving 3 bases not matched to a gene. Germline V gene data show CDR1 as SGHTA and CDR2 as FQGNSA. The CDR3 totals 15 residues. CDR3 nucleotide sequence: TGTGCCAGCAGCTTCGGTAGCGGGAGGGCAGATACGCAGTATTTT. Translation: CASSFGSGRADTQYF.

This clonotype was recorded many times. The rearrangement joins TRBV12-3 or TRBV12-4 to TRBJ2-3; 9 positions match TRBD2. J gave up 5 bases and V 4 bases, and 10 bases lay outside the gene matches. The CDR3 extends over 16 amino acids. The DNA of the CDR3 is TGTGCCAGCAGTTCTGGGTTAGCGGGAGCTATAGATACGCAGTATTTT. This translates into CASSSGLAGAIDTQYF.

About this clonotype itself: A read error may produce the germline difference seen at one junction end. The chain combines TRBV7-9 with TRBJ2-6, with a tentative D call TRBD1 (6 bases). From germline, CDR1 is SEHNR and CDR2 FQNEAQ (reference sequence). This CDR3 has 17 amino acids. The CDR3 DNA is TGTGTCAGCATCGGTGGACAGTCGCACTCTGGGGCCAACGTCCTGACTTTC. This sequence encodes CVSIGGQSHSGANVLTF.

This clonotype was detected ten times or more. An end of the junction does not agree with germline; a read error may underlie this. The V gene is TRBV5-1, the J gene TRBJ2-1; the match to TRBD2 covers 8 bases. The germline V gene has CDR1 SGHRS and CDR2 YFSETQ. The CDR3 length is 15 residues. The CDR3 sequence: CASSPGTSLYNEQFF. CDR3 coding DNA: TGTGCCAGCAGTCCCGGGACTAGTCTCTACAATGAGCAGTTCTTC.

The chain recombines TRBV6-5 with TRBJ2-2; D ambiguous. V was cut by 1 base and J by 0 bases, with 9 bases left in between. The CDR3 is made up of 16 amino acids. Germline V gene sequence: CDR1 MNHEY, CDR2 SVGAGI. CDR3 loop: CASSYLWSSNTGELFF. CDR3 nucleotide sequence: TGTGCCAGCAGTTACTTATGGTCTTCGAACACCGGGGAGCTGTTTTTT.

Many counts were recorded for this clonotype. The CDR3 DNA reads as TGTGCCAGCAGCCAAGATAGGCCAACCGAGCAGTACTTC. It translates to CASSQDRPTEQYF. The chain employs TRBV4-2 and TRBJ2-5, with unresolved D. The end of the DNA fits TRBJ2-7 better, so the J call may be wrong. The CDR3 runs to 13 residues. CDR1 and CDR2 (germline): LGHNA, YNFKEQ.

This clonotype has only a few counts. In DNA, the CDR3 is TGTGCCAGCAGCCCAGCGGGACAAAACTATGGCTACACCTTC. Encoded protein: CASSPAGQNYGYTF. The gene calls are TRBV7-2 and TRBJ1-2; a possible D gene is TRBD1 (6 bases). Deletions cut 5 bases from V and 2 bases from J, with 12 bases between. Germline values: CDR1 SGHTA, CDR2 FQGNSA. The CDR3 has 14 amino acids.

The chain has TRBV2 and TRBJ2-7; D is unresolved. The length of the CDR3 is 14 residues. V dropped 3 bases and J dropped 0 bases, with 9 bases sitting between them. From germline, CDR1 is SNHLY and CDR2 FYNNEI. CDR3 sequence: CASSDWQDSYEQYF. The DNA of the CDR3 is TGTGCCAGCAGTGACTGGCAGGACTCCTACGAGCAGTACTTC.

In its sample, this clonotype was seen many times. The V and J genes are TRBV5-1 and TRBJ2-7; 8 bases fit TRBD1. The CDR3 runs 15 residues. The junction had 3 bases not matched to a gene; V was cut back by 0 bases and J by 1 base. Germline CDR1 SGHRS, CDR2 YFSETQ. Here the CDR3 reads CASSLAGTGSYEQYF. Here the CDR3 DNA reads TGCGCCAGCAGCTTGGCCGGGACAGGTTCCTACGAGCAGTACTTC. The full variable domain, in which reference TRBV5-1 and TRBJ2-7 provide the parts outside the CDR3, is KAGVTQTPRYLIKTRGQQVTLSCSPISGHRSVSWYQQTPGQGLQFLFEYFSETQRNKGNFPGRFSGRQFSNSRSEMNVSTLELGDSALYLCASSLAGTGSYEQYFGPGTRLTVT.

This clonotype was picked up a small number of times. J is TRBJ2-3 and V is TRBV20-1; D is possibly TRBD2 (6 bases). Germline values: CDR1 DFQATT, CDR2 SNEGSKA (reference sequence). The V and J ends lost 6 bases and 4 bases respectively, with 17 bases between them. CDR3 length: 14 amino acids. Written as DNA, the CDR3 is TGCAGTGCCGCCGGGAGAGGTAGTGCAGATACGCAGTATTTT. Its protein product is CSAAGRGSADTQYF.

This clonotype was counted only a few times. This rearrangement joins TRBV3-1 to TRBJ2-5; D is possibly TRBD1 (6 bases). The CDR3 runs 13 residues. CDR1 is LGHDT, CDR2 YNNKEL, per germline (reference sequence). V was shortened by 8 bases and J by 5 bases, with 15 bases between the two germline ends. The CDR3 here is CASGGPASETQYF. CDR3 DNA: TGTGCCAGCGGGGGCCCAGCGTCGGAGACCCAGTACTTC.

This clonotype was seen a few times. The CDR3: CASSRGQNIYEQYF. DNA for the CDR3: TGCGCCAGCAGCCGCGGACAAAATATCTACGAGCAGTACTTC. This chain connects TRBV4-1 to TRBJ2-7; the D gene is possibly TRBD1 (5 bases). The CDR3 runs 14 residues. Trimming stripped 4 bases from V and 3 bases from J, with 13 bases between. Germline loops: CDR1 MGHRA, CDR2 YSYEKL.

The chain links TRBV12-3 or TRBV12-4 to TRBJ2-1; 11 positions agree with TRBD2. Unmatched junction bases numbered 11, after V lost 1 base and J lost 9 bases. This CDR3 is 17 amino acids long. The DNA of the CDR3 is TGTGCCAGCAGTTTAGTTGGGGCTAGCGGGAGGAGGGGTGAGCAGTTCTTC. Amino acids: CASSLVGASGRRGEQFF.

With regard to this clonotype: A clone one base away is much larger, so this may be a read error. CDR3 residues: CSAGGSTEQYF. CDR3 in DNA: TGCAGCGCCGGGGGTTCGACCGAGCAGTACTTC. The genes are TRBV29-1 and TRBJ2-7; maybe TRBD2 (6 bases). CDR1 is SQVTM and CDR2 is ANQGSEA in the germline V gene. This CDR3 is built from 11 residues. V was clipped by 7 bases and J by 6 bases, with 13 bases between them.

The rearrangement uses TRBV9 and TRBJ2-3; 7 bases are shared with TRBD1. In germline, CDR1 is SGDLS, CDR2 YYNGEE. Trimming removed 3 bases from V and 1 base from J; junction bases left unmatched: 14. The CDR3 sequence is 18 residues long. DNA of the CDR3: TGTGCCAGCAGCGGGAAAAGACAGGGAATAGGTGGCACAGATACGCAGTATTTT. This gives the protein CASSGKRQGIGGTDTQYF.

This clonotype turned up a few times. The rearrangement links TRBV11-2 to TRBJ2-1; tentative D call: TRBD2 (6 bases). Per the germline V gene, CDR1 is SGHAT and CDR2 is FQNNGV. The CDR3 has 14 residues. The germline V and J ends were trimmed by 4 bases and 5 bases, with 12 bases remaining between them. CDR3 loop: CASSSYTGDNEQFF. CDR3 bases: TGTGCCAGCAGCTCCTATACGGGGGACAATGAGCAGTTCTTC.

This clonotype has only a few counts. This chain connects TRBV10-3 to TRBJ1-2, with TRBD1 as a possible D gene (5 bases). Trimming took off 0 bases at V and 6 bases at J, with 14 bases between the two ends. The CDR3 is 15 amino acids. CDR1 ENHRY and CDR2 SYGVKD come from the germline V gene. CDR3 sequence reads: CAISESMRGVDGYTF. Here the CDR3 DNA reads TGTGCCATCAGTGAGTCGATGAGGGGCGTTGATGGCTACACCTTC.

This chain joins TRBV6-2 or TRBV6-3 and TRBJ2-5; unclear D gene. The J call could be wrong; TRBJ2-7 is a better fit for the DNA end. This CDR3 region has 16 residues. Germline CDR1 is MNHEY and CDR2 is SVGEGT. The CDR3 sequence is CASTYEYGSVSYEQYF. The CDR3 coding sequence is TGTGCCAGCACCTACGAGTACGGGTCGGTTTCCTACGAGCAGTACTTC.

CDR3 sequence (DNA): TGTGCCAGCAGGTACAGAGGTTTGAACACCGGGGAGCTGTTTTTT. Its translation: CASRYRGLNTGELFF. This sequence joins TRBV7-2 and TRBJ2-2; no definite D call. The CDR3 is made up of 15 amino acids. Per germline, CDR1 SGHTA and CDR2 FQGNSA. The ends were cut back, 6 bases at V and 1 base at J, with 12 bases in the middle.

The chain uses TRBV27 and TRBJ1-5; weak D call: TRBD1 (5 bases). Trimming removed 6 bases from V and 1 base from J, with 19 bases in between. Germline V lookup: CDR1 MNHEY, CDR2 SMNVEV (reference sequence). This CDR3 contains 17 residues. CDR3 in amino acids: CASSLTLRGQSNQPQHF. The DNA for the CDR3 is TGTGCCAGCAGCCTAACCCTGCGGGGCCAAAGCAATCAGCCCCAGCATTTT.

The chain is built from TRBV5-1 and TRBJ2-7; D might be TRBD1 (5 bases). Deletions cut 0 bases from V and 5 bases from J, with 9 bases between. This CDR3 spans 13 amino acids. CDR1 and CDR2 (germline): SGHRS, YFSETQ. The CDR3 loop reads CASSLETVHEQYF. CDR3 coding DNA: TGCGCCAGCAGCTTGGAGACAGTCCACGAGCAGTACTTC.

The genes are TRBV6-1 and TRBJ2-5, with TRBD1 identical over 8 bases. The length of the CDR3 is 14 residues. Trimming at V came to 8 bases and at J to 5 bases, leaving 10 bases not matched to a gene. Per the germline V gene, CDR1 is MNHNS and CDR2 is SASEGT. CDR3 residues: CASASSGGWETQYF. In DNA form, the CDR3 reads TGTGCCAGCGCTTCCTCAGGGGGCTGGGAGACCCAGTACTTC.

The genes are TRBV29-1 and TRBJ2-7; D is uncertain. The V gene lost 4 bases and the J gene lost 3 bases, with 13 bases spanning the gap. CDR1 and CDR2 (germline): SQVTM, ANQGSEA. This CDR3 is built from 13 residues. The CDR3: CSVGTEYSYEQYF. The CDR3 region has the DNA TGCAGCGTTGGGACCGAATATAGCTACGAGCAGTACTTC.

The chain employs TRBV6-1 and TRBJ2-1; TRBD2 agrees at 9 bases. The V gene's germline CDR1 is MNHNS and CDR2 SASEGT. This CDR3 contains 16 residues. J gave up 5 bases and V 6 bases, and 11 bases lay outside the gene matches. CDR3 DNA: TGTGCCAGCAGGGCCGTTTTAGCGGGAGAGGACAATGAGCAGTTCTTC. It specifies CASRAVLAGEDNEQFF.

The table lists this clonotype with many counts. The rearrangement uses TRBV4-1 and TRBJ2-5, with 7 nucleotides matching TRBD2. The CDR3 loop spans 16 amino acids. After removal of 0 bases from V and 3 bases from J, the junction contained 7 bases not matched to a gene. Germline assignment: CDR1 MGHRA and CDR2 YSYEKL. The CDR3 reads CASSQDSGTMEETQYF. In DNA, the CDR3 is TGCGCCAGCAGCCAAGATTCCGGGACTATGGAAGAGACCCAGTACTTC.

V gene TRBV4-1 combines with J gene TRBJ2-7; D remains unclear. CDR3 size: 14 residues. V was clipped by 4 bases and J by 2 bases, with 12 bases between them. CDR1 MGHRA and CDR2 YSYEKL come from the germline V gene. CDR3 protein: CASSRGTEAYEQYF. CDR3 nucleotides: TGCGCCAGCAGCCGCGGTACCGAGGCCTACGAGCAGTACTTC.

This clonotype was observed a few times. The J gene is TRBJ2-6, the V gene TRBV4-2; D may correspond to TRBD1 or TRBD2 (5 bases each). V was pared by 1 base and J by 0 bases, with 16 bases between. The CDR3 sequence is 19 residues long. The germline gives CDR1 LGHNA, CDR2 YNFKEQ. In DNA form, the CDR3 reads TGTGCCAGCAGCCAAGGAGGGGAAACAGGCTACTCTGGGGCCAACGTCCTGACTTTC. It specifies CASSQGGETGYSGANVLTF.

The chain employs TRBV7-2 and TRBJ2-7; a possible D gene is TRBD2 (6 bases). In germline, CDR1 is SGHTA, CDR2 FQGNSA. This CDR3 contains 16 residues. V gave up 0 bases and J gave up 6 bases, with 18 bases separating them. In DNA form, the CDR3 reads TGTGCCAGCAGCTTAGCCACTAGCTTGCCCTCTAGCGAGCAGTACTTC. This sequence encodes CASSLATSLPSSEQYF. The whole variable domain, filled in from reference TRBV7-2 and TRBJ2-7, reads GAGVSQSPSNKVTEKGKDVELRCDPISGHTALYWYRQSLGQGLEFLIYFQGNSAPDKSGLPSDRFSAERTGGSVSTLTIQRTQQEDSAVYLCASSLATSLPSSEQYFGPGTRLTVT.

V usage is TRBV10-2 and J usage is TRBJ1-2; possibly TRBD1 for D (5 bases). Germline assignment: CDR1 WSHSY and CDR2 SAAADI. CDR3 length: 15 residues. The ends were cut back, 4 bases at V and 4 bases at J, with 16 bases in the middle. The CDR3 here is CASSASLKGPYGYTF. CDR3 sequence (DNA): TGCGCCAGCAGTGCTTCTCTTAAGGGACCCTATGGCTACACCTTC.

This clonotype was seen only once. The germline gene is not matched at one end of the junction; a read error may be the cause. The rearrangement uses TRBV28 and TRBJ2-1; D gene uncertain. The CDR3 is 15 residues long. Germline values: CDR1 MDHEN, CDR2 SYDVKM. This CDR3 reads CACSFITLAYNEQFF. Here the CDR3 DNA reads TGTGCCTGCAGTTTTATCACCCTCGCCTACAATGAGCAGTTCTTC. Full variable domain (rest looked up from reference TRBV28 and TRBJ2-1): DVKVTQSSRYLVKRTGEKVFLECVQDMDHENMFWYRQDPGLGLRLIYFSYDVKMKEKGDIPEGYSVSREKKERFSLILESASTNQTSMYLCACSFITLAYNEQFFGPGTRLTVL.

V usage is TRBV28 and J usage is TRBJ1-1; no definite D call. The CDR3 loop spans 10 amino acids. Germline lookup yields CDR1 MDHEN and CDR2 SYDVKM. V was trimmed by 5 bases and J by 11 bases, leaving 9 bases between them. The CDR3 reads CASSKGQAFF. The CDR3 DNA reads as TGTGCCAGCAGTAAGGGTCAGGCTTTCTTT.